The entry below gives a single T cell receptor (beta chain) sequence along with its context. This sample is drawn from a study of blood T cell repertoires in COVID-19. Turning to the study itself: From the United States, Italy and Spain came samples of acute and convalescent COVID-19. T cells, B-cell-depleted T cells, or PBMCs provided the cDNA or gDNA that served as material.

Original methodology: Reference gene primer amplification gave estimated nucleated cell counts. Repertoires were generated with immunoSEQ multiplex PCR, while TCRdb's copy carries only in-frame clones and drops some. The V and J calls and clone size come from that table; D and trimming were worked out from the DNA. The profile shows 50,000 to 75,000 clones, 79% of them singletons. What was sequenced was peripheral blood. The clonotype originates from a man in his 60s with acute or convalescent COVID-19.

DNA for the CDR3: TGTGCCAGCAGCCAAGATAAGCCACAGGTCGGAGAGACCCAGTACTTC. Translated: CASSQDKPQVGETQYF. The rearrangement joins TRBV4-2 to TRBJ2-5; possible D gene TRBD1, 5 bases. V lost 0 bases, J lost 4 bases, and 15 bases lay in between. The germline CDR1 and CDR2 sequences are LGHNA and YNFKEQ. The CDR3 loop spans 16 amino acids.